Below are 14 T cell receptor beta chains sequenced from a single sample in a study of T-cell reconstitution after alpha-beta-depleted transplantation in children. Molecular barcoding with unique molecular identifiers was used for the TCRbeta library. A single record per CDR3 protein comes from TCRdb applying MiXCR to the PCR reads. The table shows 70,000 to 95,000 distinct CDR3 sequences, with less than 15% occurring only once. This sample comprised PBMCs from the stem cell graft donor, obtained from the stem cell graft. These receptors were obtained from a human donor who donated a stem cell graft to a child with inherited bone marrow failure.

The chain combines TRBV5-4 with TRBJ2-1, with 7 bases that match TRBD2. The CDR3 loop spans 15 amino acids. J gave up 4 bases and V 2 bases, and 6 bases lay outside the gene matches. Germline CDR1 is SGHNT and CDR2 is YYREEE (reference sequence). CDR3 bases: TGTGCCAGCAGCTTCGGCGGGGGACCTTACAATGAGCAGTTCTTC. Translation: CASSFGGGPYNEQFF.

This clonotype was counted at least ten times. V is TRBV4-1 and J is TRBJ1-5; TRBD1 is a possible D gene (6 bases). Germline assignment: CDR1 MGHRA and CDR2 YSYEKL. V was shortened by 0 bases and J by 0 bases, with 12 bases between the two germline ends. CDR3 length equals 17 residues. CDR3 amino acids: CASSQDQTGDSNQPQHF. The DNA of the CDR3 is TGCGCCAGCAGCCAAGATCAGACAGGCGATAGCAATCAGCCCCAGCATTTT.

This clonotype was detected ten times or more. The chain combines TRBV24-1 with TRBJ2-1; 7 bases agree with TRBD1. CDR3 size: 14 residues. Germline V gives CDR1 KGHDR, CDR2 SFDVKD. The trim removed 10 bases at V and 0 bases at J, leaving 5 bases unmatched. In DNA form, the CDR3 reads TGTGCCACGAGCCGGGACAGCTCCTACAATGAGCAGTTCTTC. The encoded protein is CATSRDSSYNEQFF.

The chain combines TRBV28 with TRBJ2-3, with 8 positions matching TRBD2. This CDR3 comprises 14 residues. V lost 6 bases and J lost 6; bases outside the gene matches: 8. CDR1 is MDHEN and CDR2 is SYDVKM in the germline V gene. The CDR3 loop is CASRKREPRDTQYF. CDR3 coding DNA: TGTGCCAGCAGAAAGCGGGAGCCGAGGGATACGCAGTATTTT.

This clonotype was detected once. The chain couples TRBV4-1 to TRBJ2-7; 7 nucleotides line up with TRBD2. The CDR3 consists of 17 residues. Germline CDR1 MGHRA, CDR2 YSYEKL. Trimming at V came to 1 base and at J to 3 bases, leaving 12 bases not matched to a gene. In DNA, the CDR3 is TGCGCCAGCAGCCAAGGGGGGGGGGTTTCGGATTTCTACGAGCAGTACTTC. Encoded protein: CASSQGGGVSDFYEQYF.

This clonotype was counted ten times or more. This chain connects TRBV5-1 to TRBJ1-5; possibly TRBD1 for D (6 bases). The V gene lost 4 bases and the J gene lost 0 bases, with 11 bases spanning the gap. The CDR3 sequence is 15 residues long. The germline V gene has CDR1 SGHRS and CDR2 YFSETQ. The DNA for the CDR3 is TGCGCCAGCAGCCCTGGACAGACTAGCAATCAGCCCCAGCATTTT. Protein sequence: CASSPGQTSNQPQHF.

The J gene is TRBJ1-6, the V gene TRBV5-1, with a possible D match to TRBD1 (6 bases). This CDR3 has 12 residues. CDR1 SGHRS and CDR2 YFSETQ come from the germline V gene. Trimming took 3 bases from V and 8 from J, leaving 6 bases between them. DNA of the CDR3: TGCGCCAGCAGCTCAGGGGATTCACCCCTCCACTTT. Its translation is CASSSGDSPLHF.

This clonotype came up many times. The V and J genes are TRBV20-1 and TRBJ1-2; a possible D gene is TRBD1 (5 bases). V was cut by 4 bases and J by 0 bases, with 18 bases left in between. CDR1 is DFQATT, CDR2 SNEGSKA, per germline (reference sequence). This CDR3 has 16 amino acids. The CDR3 protein is CSATTSGVGSNYGYTF. CDR3 coding DNA: TGCAGTGCTACCACCTCGGGGGTCGGATCTAACTATGGCTACACCTTC.

Concerning this clonotype: Relative to the germline gene, one junction end is altered; a read error may explain this. Written as DNA, the CDR3 is TGTGCCAGCAGCGTAACCGGGACAGGGACATACAATGAGCAGTTCTTC. Protein: CASSVTGTGTYNEQFF. The chain combines TRBV7-3 with TRBJ2-1, with 9 bases identical to TRBD1. This CDR3 comprises 16 residues. Germline loops: CDR1 SGHTA, CDR2 FQGTGA. Using reference TRBV7-3 and TRBJ2-1 for the parts outside the CDR3, the full variable domain is GAGVSQTPSNKVTEKGKYVELRCDPISGHTALYWYRQSLGQGPEFLIYFQGTGAADDSGLPNDRFFAVRPEGSVSTLKIQRTERGDSAVYLCASSVTGTGTYNEQFFGPGTRLTVL.

This clonotype was seen many times. The chain employs TRBV5-1 and TRBJ2-7; TRBD2 might be the D (6 bases). Germline assignment: CDR1 SGHRS and CDR2 YFSETQ. This CDR3 spans 14 amino acids. V shed 0 bases and J shed 0 bases, with 7 bases lying between them. The chain's CDR3 is CASSLDGSSYEQYF. The DNA of the CDR3 is TGCGCCAGCAGCTTGGACGGGAGCTCCTACGAGCAGTACTTC.

This clonotype came up many times. The chain links TRBV5-1 to TRBJ1-1; D uncertain. This CDR3 spans 15 amino acids. Germline CDR1 is SGHRS and CDR2 is YFSETQ. The V end lost 4 bases, the J end lost 0 bases, and 13 bases lay between the germline ends. The CDR3 is CASSEQDGLNTEAFF. The CDR3 DNA is TGCGCCAGCAGCGAGCAGGACGGACTGAACACTGAAGCTTTCTTT.

This clonotype has a count of ten or more. The J gene is TRBJ2-7, the V gene TRBV28; D perhaps matches TRBD2 (6 bases). Trimming removed 6 bases from V and 4 bases from J, with 16 bases in between. Germline lookup yields CDR1 MDHEN and CDR2 SYDVKM. There are 14 residues in the CDR3. The CDR3 reads CASSWGVRAYEQYF. The CDR3 nucleotides are TGTGCCAGCAGCTGGGGGGTCAGAGCGTACGAGCAGTACTTC. The full variable domain, its missing parts supplied by reference TRBV28 and TRBJ2-7, is DVKVTQSSRYLVKRTGEKVFLECVQDMDHENMFWYRQDPGLGLRLIYFSYDVKMKEKGDIPEGYSVSREKKERFSLILESASTNQTSMYLCASSWGVRAYEQYFGPGTRLTVT.

This clonotype was observed many times. CDR3 protein: CASSFYRDKTDTQYF. The CDR3 DNA follows: TGTGCCAGCAGCTTTTACCGGGACAAAACAGATACGCAGTATTTT. V gene TRBV7-9 combines with J gene TRBJ2-3; possibly TRBD1 for D (6 bases). This CDR3 has 15 amino acids. CDR1 SEHNR and CDR2 FQNEAQ come from the germline V gene (reference sequence). Deletions cut 3 bases from V and 3 bases from J, with 13 bases between. Full variable domain (remainder filled in from reference TRBV7-9 and TRBJ2-3): DTGVSQNPRHKITKRGQNVTFRCDPISEHNRLYWYRQTLGQGPEFLTYFQNEAQLEKSRLLSDRFSAERPKGSFSTLEIQRTEQGDSAMYLCASSFYRDKTDTQYFGPGTRLTVL.

This clonotype has ten or more counts. Written as DNA, the CDR3 is TGCGCCAGCAGCTCGCAGGGGACCTTAGGAGAGACCCAGTACTTC. This translates into CASSSQGTLGETQYF. V gene TRBV5-1 combines with J gene TRBJ2-5, with D maybe TRBD1 (6 bases). Germline V gives CDR1 SGHRS, CDR2 YFSETQ. The CDR3 totals 15 residues. V was trimmed by 3 bases and J by 4 bases, leaving 16 bases between them.